What follows are 18 T cell receptor beta chains derived from one specimen sequenced in a study of blood T cell repertoires in COVID-19. Some clones are missing from TCRdb's copy, which holds only in-frame ones; the method was immunoSEQ multiplex PCR. This sample has 80,000 or so clones, with 65% to 90% found just once. The sequencing sample was made of peripheral blood. These receptor sequences come from a man aged 50 to 59 with COVID-19, enrolled during active disease.

The rearrangement links TRBV12-3 or TRBV12-4 to TRBJ1-5, with 7 bases that match TRBD1. The length of the CDR3 is 13 residues. With V trimmed by 4 bases and J by 4 bases, 1 base remained unmatched. CDR3 nucleotide sequence: TGTGCCAGCAGTTACAGGGGAAATCAGCCCCAGCATTTT. This translates into CASSYRGNQPQHF.

The J gene is TRBJ2-7, the V gene TRBV2, with TRBD1 matching 11 bases. Trimming cost V 5 bases and J 7 bases; bases outside gene matches: 4. The CDR3 is made up of 13 amino acids. Germline CDR1 SNHLY, CDR2 FYNNEI. As DNA, the CDR3 is TGTGCCAGCAGTAGGGACAGGGGGTCGGAGCAGTACTTC. This translates into CASSRDRGSEQYF. The full variable domain, its missing parts supplied by reference TRBV2 and TRBJ2-7, is EPEVTQTPSHQVTQMGQEVILRCVPISNHLYFYWYRQILGQKVEFLVSFYNNEISEKSEIFDDQFSVERPDGSNFTLKIRSTKLEDSAMYFCASSRDRGSEQYFGPGTRLTVT.

This chain connects TRBV7-9 to TRBJ2-7, with 7 positions matching TRBD2. V trimming: 1 base; J trimming: 3 bases; junction bases outside the gene matches: 6. Germline V gene sequence: CDR1 SEHNR, CDR2 FQNEAQ (reference sequence). The CDR3 totals 15 residues. Here the CDR3 reads CASSLDGASGYEQYF. The CDR3 nucleotides read TGTGCCAGCAGCTTAGATGGTGCTAGCGGCTACGAGCAGTACTTC.

This clone appeared a few times. V usage is TRBV4-3 and J usage is TRBJ1-4; 9 nucleotides match TRBD1. This CDR3 comprises 16 residues. Germline assignment: CDR1 LGHNA and CDR2 YSLEER. V gave up 0 bases and J gave up 10 bases; unmatched junction bases: 9. The CDR3 reads CASSQDLGTGRGKLFF. The CDR3 nucleotides read TGCGCCAGCAGCCAAGATCTCGGGACAGGGAGGGGAAAACTGTTTTTT.

The sample holds a few counts of this clone. This CDR3 is CAISPGETSGITDTQYF. As DNA, the CDR3 is TGTGCCATCAGCCCCGGGGAAACTAGCGGTATCACAGATACGCAGTATTTT. The V call is TRBV10-3, the J call TRBJ2-3; 8 bases fit TRBD2. The germline V gene encodes CDR1 ENHRY and CDR2 SYGVKD. V gave up 6 bases and J gave up 2 bases; unmatched junction bases: 13. CDR3 length: 17 residues.

The rearrangement links TRBV5-6 to TRBJ2-6; D is uncertain. Trimming took 1 base from V and 1 from J, leaving 6 bases between them. The CDR3 spans 15 residues. Germline loops: CDR1 SGHDT, CDR2 YYEEEE. Here the CDR3 DNA reads TGTGCCAGCAGCTTGACTCCGTCTGGGGCCAACGTCCTGACTTTC. Encoded protein: CASSLTPSGANVLTF.

The V call is TRBV27, the J call TRBJ1-6; D ambiguous. Germline values: CDR1 MNHEY, CDR2 SMNVEV (reference sequence). There are 13 residues in the CDR3. V was cut by 3 bases and J by 8 bases, with 8 bases left in between. This CDR3 is CASSFLKDSPLHF. DNA of the CDR3: TGTGCCAGCAGTTTCCTAAAAGATTCACCCCTCCACTTT.

As to this clone: One end of the junction is discordant with germline, which a read error may explain. The rearrangement links TRBV7-7 to TRBJ2-1; D might be TRBD2 (5 bases). Germline CDR1 reads SSHAT; CDR2 reads FNYEAQ (reference sequence). The CDR3 is 15 amino acids. The CDR3 bases are TGTGCTAGCAGCTTAGGATCTGGGAGAGACAATGAGCAGTTCTTC. Translating gives CASSLGSGRDNEQFF.

The chain joins TRBV30 to TRBJ1-3, with D possibly TRBD1 on 5 matching bases. V lost 2 bases to trimming and J lost 0 bases, with 11 bases between them. CDR3 length equals 15 residues. Per the germline V gene, CDR1 is GTSNPN and CDR2 is SVGIG (reference sequence). CDR3 sequence: CAWSRGWSSGNTIYF. The CDR3 DNA reads as TGTGCCTGGAGTAGGGGCTGGAGCTCTGGAAACACCATATATTTT.

The J gene is TRBJ2-2, the V gene TRBV7-2; weak D call: TRBD2 (6 bases). Looked up from germline, CDR1 is SGHTA and CDR2 is FQGNSA. This CDR3 has 13 amino acids. The V and J ends lost 1 base and 8 bases respectively, with 8 bases between them. CDR3 bases: TGTGCCAGCAGCTTAGGGGACTGGGGGGAGCTGTTTTTT. This translates into CASSLGDWGELFF.

The DNA for the CDR3 is TGTGCCAGCAATAGAAGGACAGGGTCCGCCGAGCAGTACTTC. This gives the protein CASNRRTGSAEQYF. V usage is TRBV6-1 and J usage is TRBJ2-7, with 8 positions matching TRBD1. The CDR3 runs to 14 residues. Germline CDR1 MNHNS, CDR2 SASEGT. With V trimmed by 7 bases and J by 6 bases, 11 bases remained unmatched.

The chain links TRBV5-1 to TRBJ1-3; TRBD1 agrees at 9 bases. Germline CDR1 reads SGHRS; CDR2 reads YFSETQ. CDR3 length: 14 residues. Trimming at V came to 0 bases and at J to 5 bases, leaving 0 bases not matched to a gene. CDR3 amino acids: CASSLDRGRNTIYF. The CDR3 coding sequence is TGCGCCAGCAGCTTGGACAGGGGGCGAAACACCATATATTTT.

The chain recombines TRBV19 with TRBJ1-4, with TRBD1 identical over 10 bases. The CDR3 totals 16 residues. The V gene's germline CDR1 is LNHDA and CDR2 SQIVND (reference sequence). The trim removed 6 bases at V and 8 bases at J, leaving 12 bases unmatched. CDR3 DNA sequence: TGTGCCAGTAGACCCGGGACAGGGGCGGGGGAAGAAAAACTGTTTTTT. It is translated as CASRPGTGAGEEKLFF.

The rearrangement uses TRBV30 and TRBJ1-1; tentatively, D is TRBD1 (6 bases). The ends were cut back, 7 bases at V and 5 bases at J, with 17 bases in the middle. The CDR3 is made up of 13 amino acids. The germline V gene encodes CDR1 GTSNPN and CDR2 SVGIG (reference sequence). This CDR3 reads CASTRGHQTEAFF. The CDR3 bases are TGTGCCTCGACCAGGGGTCATCAGACTGAAGCTTTCTTT. Based on the CDR3 plus reference TRBV30 and TRBJ1-1, the full variable domain is SQTIHQWPATLVQPVGSPLSLECTVEGTSNPNLYWYRQAAGRGLQLLFYSVGIGQISSEVPQNLSASRPQDRQFILSSKKLLLSDSGFYLCASTRGHQTEAFFGQGTRLTVV.

V is TRBV11-2 and J is TRBJ2-1; 7 positions agree with TRBD1. J gave up 2 bases and V 5 bases, and 18 bases lay outside the gene matches. Germline lookup yields CDR1 SGHAT and CDR2 FQNNGV. This CDR3 has 19 residues. DNA of the CDR3: TGTGCCAGCAGCCCGGACCATTACAAGGGGGCCTCGACCTACAATGAGCAGTTCTTC. The encoded protein is CASSPDHYKGASTYNEQFF.

V usage is TRBV5-8 and J usage is TRBJ2-1; 11 nucleotides match TRBD2. Germline loops: CDR1 SGHTS, CDR2 YDEGEE. This CDR3 is built from 15 residues. Germline trimming cut 3 bases from V and 8 bases from J; bases unmatched to any gene: 7. The CDR3 sequence: CASSSLVAGGYEQFF. The CDR3 DNA follows: TGTGCCAGCAGCTCCCTCGTAGCGGGAGGGTATGAGCAGTTCTTC.

This chain uses TRBV5-6 with TRBJ1-2; D is perhaps TRBD1 (6 bases). V shed 4 bases and J shed 4 bases, with 20 bases lying between them. Per the germline V gene, CDR1 is SGHDT and CDR2 is YYEEEE. This CDR3 region has 16 residues. The CDR3 spells CASSRGLEDSRYGYTF. Here the CDR3 DNA reads TGTGCCAGCAGCAGGGGGTTGGAGGACAGCCGCTATGGCTACACCTTC. Drawing the rest from reference TRBV5-6 and TRBJ1-2, the complete variable domain is DAGVTQSPTHLIKTRGQQVTLRCSPKSGHDTVSWYQQALGQGPQFIFQYYEEEERQRGNFPDRFSGHQFPNYSSELNVNALLLGDSALYLCASSRGLEDSRYGYTFGSGTRLTVV.

The V call is TRBV5-1, the J call TRBJ1-2; D remains ambiguous. This CDR3 spans 15 amino acids. Germline values: CDR1 SGHRS, CDR2 YFSETQ. With 4 bases removed from V and 4 bases from J, the gap between germline ends came to 17 bases. CDR3 nucleotides: TGCGCCAGCAGCCCTGGAGACACGAGGGTCTATGGCTACACCTTC. The encoded protein is CASSPGDTRVYGYTF.